These T cell receptor beta chains were read from a single sample in a study of identical twins' blood T cells. In TCRdb, the 5' RACE reads were re-called with MiXCR into one record per CDR3 protein. In the table there are about 370,000 distinct CDR3 sequences, roughly 31% of which are singletons. The sequenced material came from PBMCs. These receptors came from a woman aged 18-55 years in good health. CDR3s include the opening cysteine and the closing phenylalanine or tryptophan. Fields, in order: J gene, D gene, V gene, CDR3 protein. D genes are given only for firm matches.

TRBJ1-2,TRBD1,TRBV20-1,CSARGAFGTGTYGYTF
TRBJ2-1,TRBD2,TRBV7-2,CASSPLAGGHAYNEQFF
TRBJ2-5,NA,TRBV10-3,CAIESSDQQETQYF
TRBJ2-5,NA,TRBV25-1,CASSDPRTYQETQYF
TRBJ2-2,NA,TRBV4-3,CASSLEPPGSSLGELFF
TRBJ1-1,NA,TRBV7-9,CASSLVGTGLRTETFF
TRBJ2-2,TRBD2,TRBV19,CASIAGITGELFF
TRBJ1-4,NA,TRBV7-2,CASSLRATNEKLFF
TRBJ2-3,TRBD2,TRBV7-9,CASSLGLAGATDTQYF
TRBJ1-5,NA,TRBV20-1,CSARRTMGNQPQHF
TRBJ2-2,NA,TRBV12-3/TRBV12-4,CASSLHYNTGELFF
TRBJ2-7,TRBD2,TRBV27,CASSLKAGEVEEQYF
TRBJ1-6,TRBD1,TRBV5-1,CASNPTGPNSPLHF
TRBJ1-1,NA,TRBV6-5,CASSYSSSYTEAFF
TRBJ2-7,NA,TRBV20-1,CSARPGQFYEQYF
TRBJ2-1,NA,TRBV4-3,CASSQGTSNEQFF